This TCR beta chain appears in the sequencing data of a study of blood T cell repertoires in COVID-19. The wider study: Sites across the United States, Italy and Spain contributed samples from acute and convalescent COVID-19. In each case, the material was cDNA or gDNA derived from T cells, B-cell-depleted T cells, or PBMCs.

Under the authors' procedure: The assay estimated nucleated cells by amplifying reference gene primers. The repertoire was sequenced with immunoSEQ multiplex PCR; TCRdb's copy has only in-frame clones and lacks some. D and trimming were read from the DNA, whereas the V and J calls and clone size are those reported in that table. There are 70,000 or so clones in the sample; around four fifths occur only once, and 9.7% lies in the top ten. The germline gives CDR1 LNHDA, CDR2 SQIVND (reference sequence). This CDR3 has 15 residues. Trimming took 9 bases from V and 2 from J, leaving 17 bases between them.

The sequenced sample was peripheral blood. The rearrangement uses TRBV19 and TRBJ1-5; weak D call: TRBD1 (5 bases). The clonotype originates from a human donor in a cohort sampled during active COVID-19. This CDR3 reads CASSFNGHGNQPQHF. For the CDR3, the DNA is TGTGCCAGCAGTTTCAACGGACACGGCAATCAGCCCCAGCATTTT.